The present TCR beta chain was sequenced within a study of OX40 agonist ivuxolimab in advanced cancers. Turning to the overall study: Ivuxolimab was a fully human IgG2 agonistic monoclonal antibody targeting the costimulatory receptor OX40 (CD134). Intravenous ivuxolimab was administered to patients every 2 weeks at six dose levels: 0.01, 0.1, 0.3, 1.5, 3 and 10 mg/kg. Of the 50 or so patients in dose escalation, about 20 had hepatocellular carcinoma, some 15 had melanoma, 9 had renal cell carcinoma and 9 had head and neck cancer. In the dose-escalation cohort, 75% to 90% of patients were male, and the mean age was roughly 60 years with a range of roughly 20 to 80. Prior anti-PD-1, anti-PD-L1 or anti-CTLA-4 therapy was permitted, and about 40% of dose-escalation patients had received checkpoint inhibitors. Three dose-escalation patients achieved partial responses, one with hepatocellular carcinoma and two with cutaneous melanoma. The point of sequencing TCRbeta in the periphery was to test whether ivuxolimab changed TCR sequence diversity and drove clonal T-cell expansion. The paper reports the monotherapy dose-escalation portion (N of about 50 patients) of the phase I ivuxolimab trial.

Regarding this clone: The specificity of this receptor is unknown. Base qualities are not at hand, and no much larger clone is one base apart.

Measured from the cysteine to the phenylalanine, the CDR3 is 15 residues long. Only the CDR3 region is kept as DNA, spanning 45 bases read in frame from base 1. CDR1 and CDR2 are drawn from the germline V gene: SGHTS, YDEGEE. V has 3 bases trimmed and J has 7 bases trimmed; junction bases matching no gene number 9. The trial excluded patients who had a history of autoimmune disease or were on systemic immunosuppression. Peripheral blood for TCR sequencing was collected from all dose cohorts at baseline, on cycle 4 day 1, and on cycle 7 day 1. The samples were taken from a phase I, first-in-human, multicenter, open-label dose-escalation trial of ivuxolimab. Adults with locally advanced or metastatic melanoma, renal cell carcinoma, hepatocellular carcinoma or head and neck squamous cell carcinoma were enrolled in the trial. CD4+ and CD8+ T cells were sorted separately from peripheral blood before TCR sequencing.

The paper's findings and limits, for the study overall: At doses of 0.1 to 3.0 mg/kg, clonal expansion of both CD4+ and CD8+ T cells in blood was seen between baseline and week 6. Low levels of normalized T-cell clonal expansion were also seen in some nonresponding patients. On average, CD8+ T cells showed more expanded clones than CD4+ T cells after ivuxolimab. In the 0.1-3.0 mg/kg groups, partial responders were among the patients with the lowest normalized peripheral clonal expansion, particularly in CD8+ T cells. The antigen specificity of the peripheral T cells that underwent clonal expansion was not determined.

To sequence the TCRbeta CDR3 region, genomic DNA was isolated from the sorted cells. TCRbeta CDR3 regions were sequenced using the immunoSEQ Assay. In its TCRdb copy, this immuneACCESS table keeps in-frame sequences only and misses some clones. Where compared with another copy, unresolved V genes explain less than half of these, and the others have no known cause. The sample table lists 30,000 to 45,000 clones, under 85% of them with a count of one. The ten largest clones capture about 13% of the sample. This TCR came from an adult with an advanced solid tumor such as melanoma, head and neck, liver or kidney cancer. The material sequenced was CD4+ or CD8+ T cells sorted from blood, taken in a trial of the OX40 agonist ivuxolimab. Rearrangement joined TRBV5-8 to TRBJ2-2; TRBD2 lines up with 7 middle nucleotides. The CDR3 region: CASSSAPGGVGELFF. The nucleotides are TGTGCCAGCAGCTCCGCACCGGGGGGAGTCGGGGAGCTGTTTTTT.